Below are 17 T cell receptor beta chains sequenced from a single sample in a study of cytomegalovirus exposure and HLA in healthy donors. Vbeta (60) and Jbeta (13) primers were used in the PCR. Clones were read by immunoSEQ multiplex PCR, and TCRdb kept only the in-frame ones, dropping some. The data contain 100,000 to 150,000 clones, around 82% of them seen just once; the ten biggest clones take up about a tenth. The sequenced sample consisted of PBMCs. These TCRs come from a man aged 30-40 years in good health and CMV-seropositive.

The chain is built from TRBV7-6 and TRBJ2-3; 8 bases agree with TRBD2. Looked up from germline, CDR1 is SGHVS and CDR2 is FNYEAQ. This CDR3 is built from 15 residues. Trimming cost V 3 bases and J 2 bases; bases outside gene matches: 4. CDR3 nucleotides: TGTGCCAGCAGCTTCACTAGCGGCCCCACAGATACGCAGTATTTT. Its translation: CASSFTSGPTDTQYF.

This clone was picked up one time. The chain couples TRBV27 to TRBJ1-1, with D possibly TRBD1 on 6 matching bases. Trimming removed 3 bases at V and 7 bases at J, with 9 bases between. The CDR3 has 12 residues. Looked up from germline, CDR1 is MNHEY and CDR2 is SMNVEV (reference sequence). DNA of the CDR3: TGTGCCAGCAGTTTCCCCAGGGGTGAAGCTTTCTTT. Its translation is CASSFPRGEAFF.

This clone was seen only once. The genes are TRBV29-1 and TRBJ2-1; 13 nucleotides line up with TRBD2. CDR3 length: 14 amino acids. Germline V gene sequence: CDR1 SQVTM, CDR2 ANQGSEA. V trimming: 7 bases; J trimming: 8 bases; junction bases outside the gene matches: 8. CDR3 in amino acids: CSGRTSGSGDEQFF. The CDR3 DNA sequence: TGCAGCGGGCGGACTAGCGGGAGCGGTGATGAGCAGTTCTTC.

The V gene is TRBV4-2, the J gene TRBJ1-1; D perhaps matches TRBD1 (6 bases). V dropped 4 bases and J dropped 1 base, with 10 bases sitting between them. The CDR3 loop spans 14 amino acids. Germline CDR1 is LGHNA and CDR2 is YNFKEQ. CDR3 residues: CASSPPTGNTEAFF. The CDR3 DNA follows: TGTGCCAGCAGCCCGCCGACAGGGAACACTGAAGCTTTCTTT.

V gene TRBV4-1 combines with J gene TRBJ2-1, with D possibly TRBD2 on 6 matching bases. V gave up 8 bases and J gave up 5 bases, with 13 bases separating them. This CDR3 is 13 amino acids long. CDR1 and CDR2 from the germline V gene are MGHRA and YSYEKL. CDR3 in amino acids: CASYSGLNNEQFF. DNA of the CDR3: TGCGCCAGCTATAGCGGCCTGAACAATGAGCAGTTCTTC.

This clone was detected only once. V gene TRBV5-4 combines with J gene TRBJ2-1, with a weak D call TRBD2 (5 bases). CDR1 and CDR2 from the germline V gene are SGHNT and YYREEE (reference sequence). This CDR3 contains 17 residues. The ends were cut back, 4 bases at V and 0 bases at J, with 17 bases in the middle. As DNA, the CDR3 is TGTGCCAGCAGCAAAAGTACTAGAGCGGACTCCTACAATGAGCAGTTCTTC. Translating it yields CASSKSTRADSYNEQFF.

J is TRBJ2-3 and V is TRBV6-9, with a possible D match to TRBD2 (6 bases). From germline, CDR1 is MNHGY and CDR2 SVAAGI. This CDR3 is 15 amino acids long. Trimming cost V 5 bases and J 4 bases, with 16 bases left between them. The CDR3 nucleotides are TGTGCCAGCAGTCGGAGGGCCGTAAGGGCAGATACGCAGTATTTT. The encoded protein is CASSRRAVRADTQYF.

The rearrangement links TRBV29-1 to TRBJ2-7, with D possibly TRBD1 on 8 matching bases. The CDR3 extends over 16 amino acids. Germline V CDR1 and CDR2: SQVTM, ANQGSEA. V was cut by 5 bases and J by 3 bases, with 23 bases left in between. This chain's CDR3 is CSVFTNGQGGVYEQYF. The CDR3 DNA follows: TGCAGCGTTTTCACAAACGGACAGGGAGGGGTCTACGAGCAGTACTTC.

The chain recombines TRBV6-5 with TRBJ2-3, with TRBD2 matching 7 bases. Losses at the gene ends were 2 bases for V and 7 bases for J; bases not matched to a gene: 6. CDR1 MNHEY and CDR2 SVGAGI come from the germline V gene. There are 14 residues in the CDR3. The CDR3 nucleotides are TGTGCCAGCAGTTACCGGGGGAGGGCCTATACGCAGTATTTT. It encodes CASSYRGRAYTQYF.

This chain uses TRBV5-1 with TRBJ1-2; possible D gene TRBD1, 6 bases. This CDR3 comprises 13 residues. Germline lookup yields CDR1 SGHRS and CDR2 YFSETQ. Trimming stripped 4 bases from V and 7 bases from J, with 14 bases between. This chain's CDR3 is CASSLEYRAGYTF. CDR3 coding DNA: TGCGCCAGCAGCCTGGAATACAGGGCTGGCTACACCTTC.

This chain joins TRBV28 and TRBJ2-7; 7 positions match TRBD2. There are 14 residues in the CDR3. The germline V gene has CDR1 MDHEN and CDR2 SYDVKM. With 7 bases clipped from V and 2 bases from J, the junction kept 8 bases outside the gene matches. CDR3 sequence (DNA): TGTGCCAGCACCGACCCTGGACTAGCCTACGAGCAGTACTTC. This sequence encodes CASTDPGLAYEQYF.

The CDR3 nucleotides are TGTGCCAGCTCCCTTATGACTAGCGGGCGATCCTACGAGCAGTACTTC. It encodes CASSLMTSGRSYEQYF. The gene calls are TRBV6-6 and TRBJ2-7, with 10 positions matching TRBD2. The CDR3 loop spans 16 amino acids. V lost 8 bases to trimming and J lost 1 base; unmatched junction nucleotides: 11. Germline lookup yields CDR1 MNHNY and CDR2 SVGAGI (reference sequence).

This clone was counted a few times. The chain carries TRBV6-1 and TRBJ1-2, with unresolved D. The length of the CDR3 is 14 residues. V was cut by 0 bases and J by 5 bases, with 10 bases left in between. Germline assignment: CDR1 MNHNS and CDR2 SASEGT. CDR3 sequence reads: CASSEAQMEYGYTF. Written as DNA, the CDR3 is TGTGCCAGCAGTGAAGCTCAAATGGAGTATGGCTACACCTTC.

The rearrangement uses TRBV10-3 and TRBJ2-3; 7 nucleotides align to TRBD1. The CDR3 spans 13 residues. V was pared by 5 bases and J by 5 bases, with 4 bases of the junction left unmatched. Germline-derived CDR1 and CDR2 are ENHRY and SYGVKD. CDR3 in DNA: TGTGCCATCAGTAAAACAGGGGAAGATACGCAGTATTTT. Translated: CAISKTGEDTQYF.

The V call is TRBV6-1, the J call TRBJ2-1; 7 positions match TRBD1. Unmatched junction bases numbered 13, after V lost 2 bases and J lost 9 bases. Germline lookup yields CDR1 MNHNS and CDR2 SASEGT. CDR3 size: 16 residues. CDR3 residues: CASSEPGQRRLPEQFF. The DNA for the CDR3 is TGTGCCAGCAGTGAACCGGGACAGCGCCGACTACCTGAGCAGTTCTTC.

This clone turned up a few times. V and J are TRBV6-6 and TRBJ2-3; the match to TRBD2 covers 9 bases. CDR1 and CDR2 from the germline V gene are MNHNY and SVGAGI (reference sequence). The J segment lost 4 bases and the V segment lost 4 bases, leaving 9 bases of the junction unmatched. This CDR3 comprises 16 residues. The CDR3 DNA sequence: TGTGCCAGCAGTTCTCGGGGTAGCGGGAGACCAGATACGCAGTATTTT. Protein sequence: CASSSRGSGRPDTQYF.

By sample share, this clone is medium-sized (0.01 to 0.1%). The rearrangement links TRBV2 to TRBJ2-7; D is undetermined. The CDR3 consists of 11 residues. V was cut by 4 bases and J by 9 bases, with 10 bases left in between. Germline assignment: CDR1 SNHLY and CDR2 FYNNEI. The CDR3 DNA reads as TGTGCCAGCAGTGCCGGGTCTGGGCAGTACTTC. Its protein is CASSAGSGQYF. The entire variable domain, with the rest obtained from reference TRBV2 and TRBJ2-7, is as follows: EPEVTQTPSHQVTQMGQEVILRCVPISNHLYFYWYRQILGQKVEFLVSFYNNEISEKSEIFDDQFSVERPDGSNFTLKIRSTKLEDSAMYFCASSAGSGQYFGPGTRLTVT.